The T cell receptor beta chain under discussion was sequenced for a study of blood T cells in healthy people across ages. Next came a second PCR, run for about 6 to 12 cycles, which used a sample-barcoded 5' primer along with a J-beta primer mix. TCRdb called the 5' RACE reads again in MiXCR, with one record for every CDR3 protein. The sample holds over a million distinct CDR3 sequences, under 55% seen once. This clonotype was detected only a few times. Antigen: not known. Study-wide findings and caveats: TCR beta diversity, measured per million T cells, fell in a roughly linear way with age.

The TCR was taken from a woman in her fifties or sixties in good health. The sample was blood.

The CDR3 region has the DNA TGTGCCAGCAGCTTAACGTCAAGTGGGACTAGAGGCACAGATACGCAGTATTTT. The encoded protein is CASSLTSSGTRGTDTQYF. The chain recombines TRBV7-3 with TRBJ2-3, with 8 nucleotides matching TRBD2. Unmatched junction bases numbered 9, after V lost 0 bases and J lost 1 base. Germline V CDR1 and CDR2: SGHTA, FQGTGA. The CDR3 extends over 18 amino acids.